These 21 T cell receptor beta chains came from one sample sequenced in a study of T-cell reconstitution after alpha-beta-depleted transplantation in children. Unique molecular identifiers were used to barcode this TCRbeta library. One entry per CDR3 protein, called by TCRdb with MiXCR from the PCR reads. The sample records nearly 550,000 distinct CDR3 sequences, about 16% being singletons. The sample in question was PBMCs from the stem cell graft donor, obtained from the stem cell graft. The source is a human donor who donated a stem cell graft to a child with acute lymphoblastic leukemia.

The J gene is TRBJ2-1, the V gene TRBV7-2, with 10 bases matching TRBD2. V dropped 6 bases and J dropped 7; count of bases not matched to a gene: 12. CDR1 and CDR2 from the germline V gene are SGHTA and FQGNSA. The CDR3 extends over 16 amino acids. Here the CDR3 reads CASSTGSASGRNEQFF. DNA of the CDR3: TGTGCCAGCAGTACGGGAAGTGCTAGCGGGAGAAATGAGCAGTTCTTC.

The chain has TRBV5-1 and TRBJ2-1; 10 bases are a match to TRBD2. The CDR3 sequence is 16 residues long. The junction had 6 bases not matched to a gene; V was cut back by 3 bases and J by 3 bases. Germline V CDR1 and CDR2: SGHRS, YFSETQ. The CDR3 is CASSSASGSFYNEQFF. CDR3 bases: TGCGCCAGCAGCTCGGCTAGCGGGAGTTTCTACAATGAGCAGTTCTTC. The variable domain in full, completed from reference TRBV5-1 and TRBJ2-1, reads KAGVTQTPRYLIKTRGQQVTLSCSPISGHRSVSWYQQTPGQGLQFLFEYFSETQRNKGNFPGRFSGRQFSNSRSEMNVSTLELGDSALYLCASSSASGSFYNEQFFGPGTRLTVL.

This sequence joins TRBV12-3 or TRBV12-4 and TRBJ1-5, with D perhaps TRBD1 (5 bases). Deletions cut 5 bases from V and 3 bases from J, with 8 bases between. The CDR3 consists of 13 residues. CDR3: CASSAGHNQPQHF. The CDR3 DNA follows: TGTGCCAGCAGTGCGGGGCACAATCAGCCCCAGCATTTT.

In its sample, this clonotype was seen a few times. The chain recombines TRBV7-9 with TRBJ2-7; perhaps TRBD2 as D (5 bases). This CDR3 has 15 amino acids. V lost 5 bases to trimming and J lost 0 bases, with 14 bases between them. Germline CDR1 reads SEHNR; CDR2 reads FQNEAQ (reference sequence). CDR3 nucleotide sequence: TGTGCCAGCAGCCCAAAAGGCAGCGGCTCCTACGAGCAGTACTTC. This gives the protein CASSPKGSGSYEQYF.

This chain joins TRBV15 and TRBJ1-1; maybe TRBD1 (5 bases). CDR3 length equals 15 residues. The ends were cut back, 2 bases at V and 1 base at J, with 11 bases in the middle. CDR1 is LNHNV, CDR2 YYDKDF, per germline (reference sequence). The DNA for the CDR3 is TGTGCCACCAGCAGACTTGGGACGGGGAACACTGAAGCTTTCTTT. Protein: CATSRLGTGNTEAFF.

This clonotype has more than one count but fewer than ten. The V gene is TRBV3-1, the J gene TRBJ1-1; D may be TRBD1 (5 bases). The CDR3 is 16 amino acids. Germline loops: CDR1 LGHDT, CDR2 YNNKEL (reference sequence). V was cut by 4 bases and J by 0 bases, with 15 bases left in between. CDR3 DNA: TGTGCCAGCAGCCGAGGGGCGGGCAGTCTGAACACTGAAGCTTTCTTT. This codes for CASSRGAGSLNTEAFF.

This chain joins TRBV4-2 and TRBJ2-5, with 9 bases that match TRBD2. This CDR3 contains 19 residues. Germline assignment: CDR1 LGHNA and CDR2 YNFKEQ. J lost 4 bases, V lost 0 bases, and 15 bases had no gene match. CDR3 nucleotide sequence: TGTGCCAGCAGCCAAGACCGACCCGGAGCGGGAGGTGACGGAGAGACCCAGTACTTC. Protein product: CASSQDRPGAGGDGETQYF.

The chain carries TRBV7-8 and TRBJ2-7, with D possibly being TRBD2 (5 bases). Trimming removed 1 base from V and 2 bases from J, with 12 bases in between. Germline CDR1 reads SGHVS; CDR2 reads FQNEAQ. The CDR3 runs to 15 residues. The CDR3 nucleotides read TGTGCCAGCAGCTTAGGGCAGGACTTCACCTACGAGCAGTACTTC. Protein sequence: CASSLGQDFTYEQYF. Together with reference TRBV7-8 and TRBJ2-7, the CDR3 gives the full variable domain: GAGVSQSPRYKVAKRGQDVALRCDPISGHVSLFWYQQALGQGPEFLTYFQNEAQLDKSGLPSDRFFAERPEGSVSTLKIQRTQQEDSAVYLCASSLGQDFTYEQYFGPGTRLTVT.

A few counts support this clonotype. The DNA for the CDR3 is TGTGCCAGCAGCTCGGGAGGGAGGGGACGCCAAGAGACCCAGTACTTC. Translating it yields CASSSGGRGRQETQYF. V and J are TRBV5-5 and TRBJ2-5, with 8 nucleotides matching TRBD2. Losses at the gene ends were 3 bases for V and 1 base for J; bases not matched to a gene: 8. Germline values: CDR1 SGHKS, CDR2 YYEKEE (reference sequence). The CDR3 loop spans 16 amino acids. Supplemented by reference TRBV5-5 and TRBJ2-5, the full variable domain reads DAGVTQSPTHLIKTRGQQVTLRCSPISGHKSVSWYQQVLGQGPQFIFQYYEKEERGRGNFPDRFSARQFPNYSSELNVNALLLGDSALYLCASSSGGRGRQETQYFGPGTRLLVL.

In this sample, this clonotype turned up a few times. This chain connects TRBV20-1 to TRBJ2-3; 10 bases are a match to TRBD2. The CDR3 extends over 19 amino acids. Germline trimming cut 0 bases from V and 5 bases from J; bases unmatched to any gene: 17. Germline CDR1 reads DFQATT; CDR2 reads SNEGSKA (reference sequence). The CDR3 is CSARDGESGRAFGLDTQYF. As DNA, the CDR3 is TGCAGTGCTAGAGATGGCGAAAGCGGGAGGGCCTTCGGTTTAGATACGCAGTATTTT.

This clonotype was counted a few times. This rearrangement joins TRBV29-1 to TRBJ2-5; 8 bases are shared with TRBD1. This CDR3 region has 12 residues. After removal of 5 bases from V and 8 bases from J, the junction contained 7 bases not matched to a gene. Germline values: CDR1 SQVTM, CDR2 ANQGSEA. DNA of the CDR3: TGCAGCGTTTCGGGACAGGCGGTCACCCAGTACTTC. As protein: CSVSGQAVTQYF. The whole variable domain, remainder taken from reference TRBV29-1 and TRBJ2-5, is SAVISQKPSRDICQRGTSLTIQCQVDSQVTMMFWYRQQPGQSLTLIATANQGSEATYESGFVIDKFPISRPNLTFSTLTVSNMSPEDSSIYLCSVSGQAVTQYFGPGTRLLVL.

The chain recombines TRBV6-5 with TRBJ2-5, with D perhaps matching TRBD2 (7 bases). Trimming stripped 4 bases from V and 4 bases from J, with 16 bases between. Germline CDR1 is MNHEY and CDR2 is SVGAGI. This CDR3 has 15 residues. As DNA, the CDR3 is TGTGCCAGCAGTTTATACTCAGGGGAGGGAGAGACCCAGTACTTC. It encodes CASSLYSGEGETQYF.

This clonotype was observed a handful of times. The germline gene is not matched at one end of the junction; a read error may be the cause. The rearrangement uses TRBV13 and TRBJ1-1, with D possibly TRBD1 on 5 matching bases. The germline gives CDR1 PRHDT, CDR2 FYEKMQ (reference sequence). CDR3 size: 12 residues. In DNA form, the CDR3 reads TGTGCCTGCAGCTCAGGGTCCACTGAAGCTTTCTTT. Translation: CACSSGSTEAFF.

The gene calls are TRBV12-3 or TRBV12-4 and TRBJ1-3; D call uncertain. The ends were cut back, 3 bases at V and 0 bases at J, with 6 bases in the middle. CDR3 size: 14 residues. The CDR3 loop reads CASSFAASGNTIYF. Written as DNA, the CDR3 is TGTGCCAGCAGTTTTGCGGCCTCTGGAAACACCATATATTTT.

The chain employs TRBV20-1 and TRBJ2-1; a possible D gene is TRBD2 (6 bases). Germline lookup yields CDR1 DFQATT and CDR2 SNEGSKA (reference sequence). The CDR3 consists of 15 residues. V dropped 6 bases and J dropped 0 bases, with 15 bases sitting between them. The DNA of the CDR3 is TGCAGTGCGTCCCTAGGCGGGGCCTCCTACAATGAGCAGTTCTTC. Encoded protein: CSASLGGASYNEQFF.

The gene calls are TRBV5-6 and TRBJ1-1; maybe TRBD1 (5 bases). The germline V gene has CDR1 SGHDT and CDR2 YYEEEE. V dropped 4 bases and J dropped 0 bases, with 13 bases sitting between them. The CDR3 is 15 residues long. The CDR3: CASSSRTDMNTEAFF. In nucleotides, the CDR3 is TGTGCCAGCAGCAGCCGGACGGACATGAACACTGAAGCTTTCTTT.

In its sample, this clonotype was seen a few times. The gene calls are TRBV7-3 and TRBJ2-6; D gene uncertain. Looked up from germline, CDR1 is SGHTA and CDR2 is FQGTGA. This CDR3 region has 17 residues. Trimming stripped 6 bases from V and 0 bases from J, with 15 bases between. The CDR3 bases are TGTGCCAGCAGTAATAGTATGGTTACCTCTGGGGCCAACGTCCTGACTTTC. It yields the protein CASSNSMVTSGANVLTF.

This clonotype was seen a handful of times. This chain uses TRBV27 with TRBJ2-7; a weak D match, TRBD2 (5 bases). The CDR3 has 14 residues. Germline lookup yields CDR1 MNHEY and CDR2 SMNVEV (reference sequence). V shed 3 bases and J shed 2 bases, with 11 bases lying between them. The chain's CDR3 is CASSFGGFPYEQYF. In nucleotides, the CDR3 is TGTGCCAGCAGTTTCGGCGGGTTCCCCTACGAGCAGTACTTC.

In its sample, this clonotype was seen a few times. The V gene is TRBV5-1, the J gene TRBJ2-7, with 8 nucleotides matching TRBD1. The CDR3 totals 14 residues. CDR1 SGHRS and CDR2 YFSETQ come from the germline V gene. J gave up 6 bases and V 0 bases, and 5 bases lay outside the gene matches. The CDR3 DNA reads as TGCGCCAGCAGCTTGGAACAGGGGGTGGCCGAGCAGTACTTC. Protein product: CASSLEQGVAEQYF.

This clonotype was seen at least ten times. The chain combines TRBV4-1 with TRBJ2-7, with 11 bases aligning to TRBD2. Germline assignment: CDR1 MGHRA and CDR2 YSYEKL. V shed 6 bases, J shed 3 bases, and the junction held 7 bases outside the gene matches. The CDR3 spans 15 residues. The CDR3 loop is CASRPLAGGFYEQYF. The CDR3 nucleotides read TGCGCCAGCAGGCCTCTAGCGGGAGGATTCTACGAGCAGTACTTC.

The gene calls are TRBV7-9 and TRBJ2-1, with TRBD2 identical over 14 bases. Germline V gene sequence: CDR1 SEHNR, CDR2 FQNEAQ (reference sequence). Trimming took 5 bases from V and 8 from J; bases not matched to a gene: 5. The CDR3 is made up of 15 amino acids. The CDR3 protein is CASSPGTSGSDEQFF. The CDR3 DNA follows: TGTGCCAGCAGCCCGGGGACTAGCGGGAGCGATGAGCAGTTCTTC.